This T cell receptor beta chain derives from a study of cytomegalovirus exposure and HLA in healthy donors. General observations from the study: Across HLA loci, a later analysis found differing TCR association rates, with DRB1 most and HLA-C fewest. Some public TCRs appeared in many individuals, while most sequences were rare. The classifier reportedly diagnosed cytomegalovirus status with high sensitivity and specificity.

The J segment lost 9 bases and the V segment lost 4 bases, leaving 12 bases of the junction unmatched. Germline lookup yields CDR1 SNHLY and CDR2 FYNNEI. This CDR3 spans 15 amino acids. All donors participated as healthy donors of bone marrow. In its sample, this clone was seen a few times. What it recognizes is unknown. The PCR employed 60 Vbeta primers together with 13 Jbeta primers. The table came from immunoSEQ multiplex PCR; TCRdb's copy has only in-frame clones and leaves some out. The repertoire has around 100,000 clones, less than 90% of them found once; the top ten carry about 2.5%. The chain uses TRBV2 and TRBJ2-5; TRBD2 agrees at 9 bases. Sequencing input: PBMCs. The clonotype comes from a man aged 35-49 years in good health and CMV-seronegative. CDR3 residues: CASSASAGGAPSQYF. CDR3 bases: TGTGCCAGCAGTGCCTCAGCGGGGGGCGCCCCTTCCCAGTACTTC.